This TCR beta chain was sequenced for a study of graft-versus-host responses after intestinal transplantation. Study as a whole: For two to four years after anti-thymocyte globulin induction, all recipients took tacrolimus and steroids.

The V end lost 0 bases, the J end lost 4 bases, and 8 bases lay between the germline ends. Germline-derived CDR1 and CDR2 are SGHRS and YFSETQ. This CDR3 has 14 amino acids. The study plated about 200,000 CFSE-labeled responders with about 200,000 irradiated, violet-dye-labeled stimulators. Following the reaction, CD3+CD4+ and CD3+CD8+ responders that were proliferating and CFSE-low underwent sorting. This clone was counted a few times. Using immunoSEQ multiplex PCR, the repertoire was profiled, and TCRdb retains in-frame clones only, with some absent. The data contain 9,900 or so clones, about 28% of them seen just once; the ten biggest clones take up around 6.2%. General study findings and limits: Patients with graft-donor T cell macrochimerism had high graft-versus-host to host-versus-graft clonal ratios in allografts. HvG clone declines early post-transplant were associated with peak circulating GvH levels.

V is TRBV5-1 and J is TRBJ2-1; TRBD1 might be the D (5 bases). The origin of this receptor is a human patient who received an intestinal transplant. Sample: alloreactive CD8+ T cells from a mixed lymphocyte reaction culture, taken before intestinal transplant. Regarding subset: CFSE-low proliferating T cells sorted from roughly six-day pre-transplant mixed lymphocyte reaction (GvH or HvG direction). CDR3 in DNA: TGCGCCAGCAGCTTGGAGGGGCCGTACAATGAGCAGTTCTTC. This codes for CASSLEGPYNEQFF.